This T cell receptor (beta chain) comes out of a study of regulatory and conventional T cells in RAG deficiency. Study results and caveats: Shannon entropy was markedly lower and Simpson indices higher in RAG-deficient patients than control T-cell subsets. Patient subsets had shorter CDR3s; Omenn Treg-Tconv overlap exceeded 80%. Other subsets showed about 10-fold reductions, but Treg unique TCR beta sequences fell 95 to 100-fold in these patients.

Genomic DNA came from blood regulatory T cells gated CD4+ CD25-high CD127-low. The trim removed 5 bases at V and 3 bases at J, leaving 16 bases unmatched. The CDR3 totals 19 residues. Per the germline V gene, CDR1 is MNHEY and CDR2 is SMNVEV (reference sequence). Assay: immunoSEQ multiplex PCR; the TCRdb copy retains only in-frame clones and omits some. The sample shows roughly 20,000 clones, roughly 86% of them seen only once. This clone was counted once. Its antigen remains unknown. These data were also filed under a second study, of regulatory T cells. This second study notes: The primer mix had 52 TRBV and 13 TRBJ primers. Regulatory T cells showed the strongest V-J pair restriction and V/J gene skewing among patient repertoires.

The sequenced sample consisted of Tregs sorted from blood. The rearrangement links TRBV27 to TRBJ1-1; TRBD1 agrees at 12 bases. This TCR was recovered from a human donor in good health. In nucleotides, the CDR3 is TGTGCCAGCAGTACCTTACCGGGACAGGGGGCGCGATGGTACACTGAAGCTTTCTTT. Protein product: CASSTLPGQGARWYTEAFF.